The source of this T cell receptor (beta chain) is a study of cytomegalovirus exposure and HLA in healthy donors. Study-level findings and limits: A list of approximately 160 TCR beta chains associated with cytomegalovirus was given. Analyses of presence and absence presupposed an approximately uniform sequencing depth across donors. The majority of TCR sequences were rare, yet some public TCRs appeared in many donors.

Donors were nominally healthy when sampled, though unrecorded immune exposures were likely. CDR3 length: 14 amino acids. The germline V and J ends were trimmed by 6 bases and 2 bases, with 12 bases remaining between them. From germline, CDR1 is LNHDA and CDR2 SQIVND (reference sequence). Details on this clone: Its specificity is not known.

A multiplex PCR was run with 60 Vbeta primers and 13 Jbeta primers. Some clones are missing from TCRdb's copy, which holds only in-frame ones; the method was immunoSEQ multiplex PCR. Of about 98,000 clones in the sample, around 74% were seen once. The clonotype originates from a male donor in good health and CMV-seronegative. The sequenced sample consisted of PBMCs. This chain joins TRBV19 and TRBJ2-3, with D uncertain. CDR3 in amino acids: CASRTGVVTDTQYF. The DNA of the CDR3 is TGTGCCAGTAGAACTGGAGTAGTCACAGATACGCAGTATTTT.